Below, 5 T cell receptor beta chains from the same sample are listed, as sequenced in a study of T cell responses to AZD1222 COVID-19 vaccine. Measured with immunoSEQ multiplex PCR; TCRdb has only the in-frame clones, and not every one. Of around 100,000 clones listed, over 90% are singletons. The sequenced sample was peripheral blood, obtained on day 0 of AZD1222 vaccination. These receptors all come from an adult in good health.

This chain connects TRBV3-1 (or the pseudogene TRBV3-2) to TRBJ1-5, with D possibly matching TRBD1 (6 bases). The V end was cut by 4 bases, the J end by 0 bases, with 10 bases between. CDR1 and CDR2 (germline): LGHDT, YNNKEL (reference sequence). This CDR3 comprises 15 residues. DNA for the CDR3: TGTGCCAGCAGCCTAGGGGGGCCTAGCAATCAGCCCCAGCATTTT. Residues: CASSLGGPSNQPQHF.

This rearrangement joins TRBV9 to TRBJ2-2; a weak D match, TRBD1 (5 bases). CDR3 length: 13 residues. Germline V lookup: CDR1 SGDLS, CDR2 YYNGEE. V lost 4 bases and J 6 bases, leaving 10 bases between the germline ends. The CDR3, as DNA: TGTGCCAGCAGCCTGGGCAGGGCCGGGGAGCTGTTTTTT. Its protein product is CASSLGRAGELFF.

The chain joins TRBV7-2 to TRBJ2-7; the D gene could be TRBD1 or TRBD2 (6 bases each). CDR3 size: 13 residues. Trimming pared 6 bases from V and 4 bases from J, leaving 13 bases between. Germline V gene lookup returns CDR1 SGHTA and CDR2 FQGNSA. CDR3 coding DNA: TGTGCCAGCAGGGAGGGGGGTGGATACGAGCAGTACTTC. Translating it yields CASREGGGYEQYF.

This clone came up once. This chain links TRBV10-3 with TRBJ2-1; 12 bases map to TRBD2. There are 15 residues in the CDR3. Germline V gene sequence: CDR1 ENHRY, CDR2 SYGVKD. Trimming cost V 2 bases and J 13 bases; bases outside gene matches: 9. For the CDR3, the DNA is TGTGCCATCAGTGAGCCGGGACTAGCGGGCAGCTCTCAGTTCTTC. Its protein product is CAISEPGLAGSSQFF.

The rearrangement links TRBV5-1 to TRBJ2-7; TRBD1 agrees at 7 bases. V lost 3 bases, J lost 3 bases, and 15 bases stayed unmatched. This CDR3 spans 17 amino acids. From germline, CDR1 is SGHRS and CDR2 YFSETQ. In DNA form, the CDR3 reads TGCGCCAGCAGCTCTCAGACAGGGAAGATCTGGAACTACGAGCAGTACTTC. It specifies CASSSQTGKIWNYEQYF. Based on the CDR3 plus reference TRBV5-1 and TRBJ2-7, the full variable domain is KAGVTQTPRYLIKTRGQQVTLSCSPISGHRSVSWYQQTPGQGLQFLFEYFSETQRNKGNFPGRFSGRQFSNSRSEMNVSTLELGDSALYLCASSSQTGKIWNYEQYFGPGTRLTVT.